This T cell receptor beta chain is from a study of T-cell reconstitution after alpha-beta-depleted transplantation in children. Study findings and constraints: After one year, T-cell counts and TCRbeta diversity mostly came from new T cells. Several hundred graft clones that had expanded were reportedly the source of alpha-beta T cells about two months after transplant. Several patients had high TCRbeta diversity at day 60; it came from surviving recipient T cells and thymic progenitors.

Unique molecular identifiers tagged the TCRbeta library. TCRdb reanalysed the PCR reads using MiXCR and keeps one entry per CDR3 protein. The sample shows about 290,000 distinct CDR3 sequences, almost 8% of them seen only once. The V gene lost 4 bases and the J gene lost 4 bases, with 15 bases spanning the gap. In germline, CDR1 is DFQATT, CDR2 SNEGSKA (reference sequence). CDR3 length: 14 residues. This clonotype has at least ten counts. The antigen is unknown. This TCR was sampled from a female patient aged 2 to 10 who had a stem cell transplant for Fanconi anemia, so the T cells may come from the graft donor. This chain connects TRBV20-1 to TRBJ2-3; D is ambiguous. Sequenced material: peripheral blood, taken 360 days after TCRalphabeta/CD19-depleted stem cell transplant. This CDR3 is CSATPRALSDTQYF. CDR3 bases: TGCAGTGCTACCCCCCGGGCCTTATCAGATACGCAGTATTTT.